These 15 T cell receptor beta chains share one sample of origin, sequenced in a study of blood T cell repertoires in COVID-19. Sequencing was performed with immunoSEQ multiplex PCR; in TCRdb, only in-frame clones are kept and a portion is missing. Of roughly 74,000 clones listed, roughly 81% are singletons. Sequenced input: peripheral blood. These TCRs come from a man between 65 and 80 years old with acute or convalescent COVID-19.

The V call is TRBV6-5, the J call TRBJ2-7; 8 positions agree with TRBD2. Germline V gives CDR1 MNHEY, CDR2 SVGAGI. Unmatched junction bases numbered 9, after V lost 6 bases and J lost 2 bases. The length of the CDR3 is 15 residues. CDR3 DNA: TGTGCCAGCAGCTCCGTCGGTAGCGGGACCTACGAGCAGTACTTC. Translating gives CASSSVGSGTYEQYF.

The chain couples TRBV15 to TRBJ1-5, with 8 nucleotides matching TRBD1. The germline V gene has CDR1 LNHNV and CDR2 YYDKDF (reference sequence). The CDR3 is 15 amino acids. Germline trimming cut 1 base from V and 7 bases from J; bases unmatched to any gene: 6. The CDR3 sequence: CATSRGGQGGQPQHF. The CDR3 DNA reads TGTGCCACCAGCAGAGGAGGACAGGGAGGACAGCCCCAGCATTTT.

The chain uses TRBV7-6 and TRBJ1-6, with 7 bases that match TRBD1. The V gene's germline CDR1 is SGHVS and CDR2 FNYEAQ. The CDR3 is made up of 16 amino acids. V shed 5 bases and J 9 bases; nucleotides not matched to a gene: 13. DNA of the CDR3: TGTGCCAGCAGCCCGGAGGAAACAGGGGACGGTTCACCCCTCCACTTT. This gives the protein CASSPEETGDGSPLHF.

The chain couples TRBV7-2 to TRBJ2-7; the match to TRBD2 covers 8 bases. The CDR3 sequence is 13 residues long. V lost 5 bases to trimming and J lost 5 bases; unmatched junction nucleotides: 5. The germline V gene encodes CDR1 SGHTA and CDR2 FQGNSA. CDR3 amino acids: CASSLKRGNEQYF. The CDR3 DNA reads TGTGCCAGCAGCCTCAAGCGGGGGAACGAGCAGTACTTC.

This clone has at least ten counts. V gene TRBV4-2 combines with J gene TRBJ1-6; 8 bases are a match to TRBD1. The J segment lost 4 bases and the V segment lost 3 bases, leaving 5 bases of the junction unmatched. The CDR3 has 16 amino acids. Germline V gives CDR1 LGHNA, CDR2 YNFKEQ. The CDR3: CASSHEDRGYNSPLHF. The DNA for the CDR3 is TGTGCCAGCAGCCACGAAGACAGGGGTTATAATTCACCCCTCCACTTT.

In the case of this clone: Different DNA sequences within this sample yield the same CDR3. The chain couples TRBV27 to TRBJ2-7, with 7 nucleotides matching TRBD1. The CDR3 is 13 amino acids. Germline lookup yields CDR1 MNHEY and CDR2 SMNVEV (reference sequence). V shed 4 bases, J shed 1 base, and the junction held 1 base outside the gene matches. The CDR3 loop reads CASSSDRSYEQYF. The CDR3 DNA reads TGTGCCAGCAGTTCGGACAGGTCCTACGAGCAGTACTTC.

The chain links TRBV9 to TRBJ2-5, with 9 bases identical to TRBD2. The trim removed 4 bases at V and 4 bases at J, leaving 8 bases unmatched. Looked up from germline, CDR1 is SGDLS and CDR2 is YYNGEE. CDR3 length: 15 residues. The CDR3 bases are TGTGCCAGCAGCCCCAGGGGAGCGGGGGGAGAGACCCAGTACTTC. As protein: CASSPRGAGGETQYF. The entire variable domain, with the rest obtained from reference TRBV9 and TRBJ2-5, is as follows: DSGVTQTPKHLITATGQRVTLRCSPRSGDLSVYWYQQSLDQGLQFLIQYYNGEERAKGNILERFSAQQFPDLHSELNLSSLELGDSALYFCASSPRGAGGETQYFGPGTRLLVL.

The J gene is TRBJ1-1, the V gene TRBV3-1 (or the pseudogene TRBV3-2); D is undetermined. Germline lookup yields CDR1 LGHDT and CDR2 YNNKEL (reference sequence). V lost 1 base, J lost 6 bases, and 15 bases lay in between. This CDR3 region has 15 residues. For the CDR3, the DNA is TGTGCCAGCAGCCAAGGAGGAAGGAAGGAGGCTGAAGCTTTCTTT. Amino acid sequence: CASSQGGRKEAEAFF.

The chain carries TRBV6-5 and TRBJ2-2; D call uncertain. Germline V gene sequence: CDR1 MNHEY, CDR2 SVGAGI. There are 12 residues in the CDR3. Trimming shortened V by 6 bases and J by 9 bases, and 11 bases separated the two germline ends. The chain's CDR3 is CASSVRGRELFF. The CDR3 DNA is TGTGCCAGCAGCGTTCGAGGCCGGGAGCTGTTTTTT.

The rearrangement links TRBV7-2 to TRBJ2-7, with D tentatively TRBD1 (7 bases). Trimming shortened V by 4 bases and J by 0 bases, and 10 bases separated the two germline ends. Germline assignment: CDR1 SGHTA and CDR2 FQGNSA. The CDR3 contains 14 residues. CDR3 region: CASSSGGPSYEQYF. The CDR3 DNA reads TGTGCCAGCAGCTCAGGGGGGCCCTCCTACGAGCAGTACTTC. Combining the CDR3 with reference TRBV7-2 and TRBJ2-7 gives the whole variable domain GAGVSQSPSNKVTEKGKDVELRCDPISGHTALYWYRQSLGQGLEFLIYFQGNSAPDKSGLPSDRFSAERTGGSVSTLTIQRTQQEDSAVYLCASSSGGPSYEQYFGPGTRLTVT.

The chain links TRBV19 to TRBJ1-1; tentative D call: TRBD1 (5 bases). The V gene's germline CDR1 is LNHDA and CDR2 SQIVND (reference sequence). The CDR3 length is 14 residues. The ends were cut back, 8 bases at V and 1 base at J, with 14 bases in the middle. The CDR3 nucleotides read TGTGCCAGTGGGCAGGCGGGGGGGAACACTGAAGCTTTCTTT. Translation: CASGQAGGNTEAFF.

V and J are TRBV6-6 and TRBJ1-5, with a tentative D call TRBD1 (6 bases). The V end lost 4 bases, the J end lost 1 base, and 14 bases lay between the germline ends. This CDR3 is 16 amino acids long. CDR1 MNHNY and CDR2 SVGAGI come from the germline V gene (reference sequence). DNA for the CDR3: TGTGCCAGCAGTTTCTTCAGGGGCGGGAGCAATCAGCCCCAGCATTTT. It translates to CASSFFRGGSNQPQHF.

This clone was counted once. This chain joins TRBV7-2 and TRBJ1-5, with unresolved D. This CDR3 region has 16 residues. The V gene's germline CDR1 is SGHTA and CDR2 FQGNSA. Trimming stripped 1 base from V and 7 bases from J, with 17 bases between. The CDR3 region is CASSLGGGKSGQPQHF. CDR3 coding DNA: TGTGCCAGCAGCTTAGGAGGAGGGAAATCAGGACAGCCCCAGCATTTT.

The chain uses TRBV19 and TRBJ1-6, with 8 bases fitting TRBD1. The CDR3 runs to 15 residues. The ends lost 4 bases at V and 17 bases at J; junction bases unmatched: 16. Germline V lookup: CDR1 LNHDA, CDR2 SQIVND (reference sequence). The CDR3 DNA is TGTGCCAGTAGTACAGGACAGGGAGTCCACCCTTGGATCCACTTT. Its translation: CASSTGQGVHPWIHF.

The J gene is TRBJ2-5, the V gene TRBV20-1, with D unresolved. Germline assignment: CDR1 DFQATT and CDR2 SNEGSKA (reference sequence). V gave up 5 bases and J gave up 5 bases, with 9 bases separating them. The CDR3 is 11 residues long. The CDR3 nucleotides read TGCAGTGCTCGGTATATTGAGACCCAGTACTTC. Amino acids: CSARYIETQYF.